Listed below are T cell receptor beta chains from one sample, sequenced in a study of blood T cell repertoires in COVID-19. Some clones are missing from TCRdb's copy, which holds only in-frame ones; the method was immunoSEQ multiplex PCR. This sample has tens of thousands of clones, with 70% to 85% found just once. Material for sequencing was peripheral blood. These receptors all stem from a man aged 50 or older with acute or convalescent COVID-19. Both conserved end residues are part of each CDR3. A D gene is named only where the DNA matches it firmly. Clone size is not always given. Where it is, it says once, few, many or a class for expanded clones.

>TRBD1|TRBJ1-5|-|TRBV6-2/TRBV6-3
CASSEDRGNGQPQHF
TGTGCCAGCAGTGAGGACAGGGGGAATGGACAGCCCCAGCATTTT
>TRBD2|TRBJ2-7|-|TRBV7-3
CASSPGGVSYEQYF
TGTGCCAGCAGCCCGGGGGGGGTATCCTACGAGCAGTACTTC
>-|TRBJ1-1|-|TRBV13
CASSLGLKFTEAFF
TGTGCCAGCAGCTTAGGACTGAAATTCACTGAAGCTTTCTTT
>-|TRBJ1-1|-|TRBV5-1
CASSLKGDGAFF
TGCGCCAGCAGCTTGAAGGGGGACGGAGCTTTCTTT
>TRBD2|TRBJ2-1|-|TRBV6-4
CASSVQTSGGVFF
TGTGCCAGCAGTGTCCAGACTAGCGGAGGGGTGTTCTTC
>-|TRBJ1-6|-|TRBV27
CASRPSLRGHVYNSPLHF
TGTGCCAGCAGACCCTCCCTCAGGGGCCATGTTTATAATTCACCCCTCCACTTT
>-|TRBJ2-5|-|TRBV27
CASSPTGLRPQETQYF
TGTGCCAGCAGTCCGACAGGTCTAAGGCCCCAAGAGACCCAGTACTTC
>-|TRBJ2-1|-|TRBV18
CASSPSAGATSSYNEQFF
TGTGCCAGCTCACCAAGTGCAGGGGCCACGAGCTCCTACAATGAGCAGTTCTTC
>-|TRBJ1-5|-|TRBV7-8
CASSSPGYSNQPQHF
TGTGCCAGCAGCTCCCCGGGTTATAGCAATCAGCCCCAGCATTTT
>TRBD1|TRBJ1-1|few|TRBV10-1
CASSGQGQEAFF
TGCGCCAGCAGCGGACAGGGCCAAGAAGCTTTCTTT
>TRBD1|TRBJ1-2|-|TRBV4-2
CASTFDRVDGYTF
TGTGCCAGCACCTTTGACAGGGTGGACGGCTACACCTTC
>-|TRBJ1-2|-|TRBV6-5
CASQTYGVFYGYTF
TGTGCCTCCCAAACCTACGGAGTTTTCTATGGCTACACCTTC
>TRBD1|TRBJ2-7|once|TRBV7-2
CASSEPGQGSSYEQYF
TGTGCCAGCAGCGAACCGGGACAGGGTAGCTCCTACGAGCAGTACTTC
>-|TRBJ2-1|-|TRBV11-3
CASSLSGGLGNEQFF
TGTGCCAGCAGCTTATCAGGGGGGTTAGGTAATGAGCAGTTCTTC
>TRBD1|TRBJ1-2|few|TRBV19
CASINRDRVLDGYTF
TGTGCCAGTATCAACCGGGACAGAGTCCTAGATGGCTACACCTTC
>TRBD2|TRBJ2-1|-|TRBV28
CASSAGGSRSEQFF
TGTGCCAGCAGCGCCGGGGGGTCACGGAGTGAGCAGTTCTTC
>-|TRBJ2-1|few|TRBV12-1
CASSSHRPREQFF
TGTGCCAGCAGCTCCCACCGCCCTAGGGAGCAGTTCTTC
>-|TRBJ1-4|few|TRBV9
CASSGSGGSGEKLFF
TGTGCCAGCAGCGGGAGTGGGGGCAGCGGTGAAAAACTGTTTTTT
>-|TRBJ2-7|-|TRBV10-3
CAISEFDKMYEQYF
TGTGCCATCAGTGAGTTTGACAAAATGTACGAGCAGTACTTC
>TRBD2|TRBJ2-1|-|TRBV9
CASSVAPGLAGHSYNEQFF
TGTGCCAGCAGCGTAGCTCCGGGACTAGCGGGACACTCCTACAATGAGCAGTTCTTC
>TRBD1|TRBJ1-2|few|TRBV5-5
CASTTGQANYGYTF
TGTGCCAGCACCACGGGACAGGCTAACTATGGCTACACCTTC
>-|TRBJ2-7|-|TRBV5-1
CASTRGASGSYEQYF
TGCGCCAGCACCCGGGGGGCTAGCGGTTCCTACGAGCAGTACTTC
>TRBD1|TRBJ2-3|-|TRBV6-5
CASSSDREVVTDTQYF
TGTGCCAGCAGTTCGGACAGGGAGGTTGTAACAGATACGCAGTATTTT
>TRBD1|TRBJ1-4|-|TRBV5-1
CASSLGDREDEKLFF
TGCGCCAGCAGCTTGGGGGACAGGGAAGATGAAAAACTGTTTTTT
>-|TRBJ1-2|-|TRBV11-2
CASSSGESFGYTF
TGTGCCAGCAGCTCAGGGGAAAGTTTTGGCTACACCTTC
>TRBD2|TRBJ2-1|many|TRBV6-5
CAAGGVRFVQFF
TGTGCCGCTGGGGGGGTCAGGTTCGTTCAGTTCTTC
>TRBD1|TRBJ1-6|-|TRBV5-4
CASSLGQGSDSPLHF
TGTGCCAGCAGCTTGGGACAGGGATCGGATTCACCCCTCCACTTT
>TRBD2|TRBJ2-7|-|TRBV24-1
CATQRGLAGDEQYF
TGTGCCACCCAGAGAGGACTAGCGGGAGACGAGCAGTACTTC
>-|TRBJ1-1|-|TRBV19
CASSRHRAGEAFF
TGTGCCAGTAGCCGTCACAGGGCCGGGGAAGCTTTCTTT
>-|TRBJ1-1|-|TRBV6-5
CASSREVSNTEAFF
TGTGCCAGCAGCCGGGAGGTCTCGAACACTGAAGCTTTCTTT
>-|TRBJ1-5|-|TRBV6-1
CASSEATVNQPQHF
TGTGCCAGCAGTGAGGCAACAGTGAATCAGCCCCAGCATTTT
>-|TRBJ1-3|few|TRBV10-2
CATEGGSGNTIYF
TGCGCCACCGAGGGAGGGTCTGGAAACACCATATATTTT
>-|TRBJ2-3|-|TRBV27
CASRFTISSTDTQYF
TGTGCCAGCAGGTTCACTATAAGTAGCACAGATACGCAGTATTTT
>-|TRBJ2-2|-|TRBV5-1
CASSLPSTGELFF
TGCGCCAGCAGCCTTCCGAGCACCGGGGAGCTGTTTTTT
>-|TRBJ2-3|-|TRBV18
CASSAGTAVHTDTQYF
TGTGCCAGCTCAGCGGGGACAGCCGTTCACACAGATACGCAGTATTTT
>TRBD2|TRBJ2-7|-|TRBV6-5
CASRPDGGAHEQYF
TGTGCCAGTAGGCCGGACGGGGGGGCCCACGAGCAGTACTTC
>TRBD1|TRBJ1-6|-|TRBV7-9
CASSEGTASGSPLHF
TGTGCCAGCAGCGAAGGGACAGCGTCTGGTTCACCCCTCCACTTT
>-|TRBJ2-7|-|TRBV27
CASSLGGFPHEQYF
TGTGCCAGCAGTTTAGGAGGGTTTCCCCACGAGCAGTACTTC
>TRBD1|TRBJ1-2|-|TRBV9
CASSVGVVAGGINYDYTF
TGTGCCAGCAGCGTAGGGGTCGTGGCAGGGGGCATCAACTATGACTACACCTTC
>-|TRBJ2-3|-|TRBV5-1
CASSPGTSTDTQYF
TGCGCCAGCAGCCCCGGGACTAGCACAGATACGCAGTATTTT